This TCR beta chain was captured by sequencing in a study of molecular identifiers for immune sequencing clone quantification. CDR3 length: 14 residues. V lost 1 base and J 7 bases, leaving 10 bases between the germline ends. Looked up from germline, CDR1 is MGHRA and CDR2 is YSYEKL. A single record per CDR3 protein comes from TCRdb applying MiXCR to the PCR reads. The sample consists of roughly 320,000 distinct CDR3 sequences, around 21% of them appearing once. The chain uses TRBV4-1 and TRBJ1-4; no clear D. The origin of this receptor is a human donor in good health. Some libraries in this study had Jurkat cell RNA spiked in. Sequenced material: naive CD8+ T cells from blood, with Jurkat cell RNA spiked in. Subset denoted: FACS-sorted CD8+CD4-CCR7+CD45RA+ naive T cells. In DNA form, the CDR3 reads TGCGCCAGCAGCCAAGCGGGAGTTGGTGAAAAACTGTTTTTT. Amino acid sequence: CASSQAGVGEKLFF.